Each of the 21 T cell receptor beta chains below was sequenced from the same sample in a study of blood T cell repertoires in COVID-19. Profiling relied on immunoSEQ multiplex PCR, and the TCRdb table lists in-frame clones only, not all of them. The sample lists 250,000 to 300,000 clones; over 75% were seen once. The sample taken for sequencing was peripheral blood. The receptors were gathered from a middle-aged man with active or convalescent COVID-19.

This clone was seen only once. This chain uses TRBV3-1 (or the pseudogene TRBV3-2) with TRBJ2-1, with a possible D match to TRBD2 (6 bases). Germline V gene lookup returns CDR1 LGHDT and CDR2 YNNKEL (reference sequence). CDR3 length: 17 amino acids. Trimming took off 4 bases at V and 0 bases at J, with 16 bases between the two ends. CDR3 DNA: TGTGCCAGCAGCCCCTATCCCGCGGGGAGCTCCTACAATGAGCAGTTCTTC. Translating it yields CASSPYPAGSSYNEQFF.

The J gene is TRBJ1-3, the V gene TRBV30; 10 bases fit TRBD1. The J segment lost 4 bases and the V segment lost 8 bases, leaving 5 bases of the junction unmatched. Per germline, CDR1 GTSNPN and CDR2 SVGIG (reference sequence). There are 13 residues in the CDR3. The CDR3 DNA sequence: TGTGCCACCGGGACAGGGGTAGGAAACACCATATATTTT. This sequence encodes CATGTGVGNTIYF.

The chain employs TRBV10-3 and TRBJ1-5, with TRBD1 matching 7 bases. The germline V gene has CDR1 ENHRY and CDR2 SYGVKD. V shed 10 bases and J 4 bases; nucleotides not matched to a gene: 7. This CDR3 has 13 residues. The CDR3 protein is CATTGDLNQPQHF. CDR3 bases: TGTGCCACCACAGGGGATTTGAATCAGCCCCAGCATTTT.

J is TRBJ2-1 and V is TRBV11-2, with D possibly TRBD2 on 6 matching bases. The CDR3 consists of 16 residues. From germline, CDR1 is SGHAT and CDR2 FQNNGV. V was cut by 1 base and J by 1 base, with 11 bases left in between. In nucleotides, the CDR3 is TGTGCCAGCAGCTTAGGGCGGGACCCGTCCTACAATGAGCAGTTCTTC. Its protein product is CASSLGRDPSYNEQFF.

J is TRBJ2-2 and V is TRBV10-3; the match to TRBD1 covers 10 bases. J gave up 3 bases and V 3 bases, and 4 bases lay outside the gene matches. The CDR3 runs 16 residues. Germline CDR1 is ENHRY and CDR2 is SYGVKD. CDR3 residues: CAISEPGQGYTGELFF. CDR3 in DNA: TGTGCCATCAGTGAACCGGGACAGGGGTACACCGGGGAGCTGTTTTTT.

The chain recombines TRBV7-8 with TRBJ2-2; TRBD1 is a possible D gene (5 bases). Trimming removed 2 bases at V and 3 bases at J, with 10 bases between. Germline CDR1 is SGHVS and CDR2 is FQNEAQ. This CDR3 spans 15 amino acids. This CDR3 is CASSLIDSYTGELFF. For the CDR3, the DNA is TGTGCCAGCAGCTTAATAGACAGCTACACCGGGGAGCTGTTTTTT.

The CDR3 spells CSASIPPRGETQYF. The DNA for the CDR3 is TGCAGTGCTAGTATCCCCCCTCGGGGAGAGACCCAGTACTTC. The rearrangement joins TRBV20-1 to TRBJ2-5, with D perhaps TRBD2 (5 bases). Germline V gene data show CDR1 as DFQATT and CDR2 as SNEGSKA (reference sequence). V was cut by 3 bases and J by 4 bases, with 15 bases left in between. The CDR3 extends over 14 amino acids.

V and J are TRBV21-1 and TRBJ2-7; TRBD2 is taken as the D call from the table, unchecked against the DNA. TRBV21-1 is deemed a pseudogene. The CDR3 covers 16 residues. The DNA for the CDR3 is TGTGCCAGCACCCTGGGAGTACGCCCAAGCTCCTACGAGCAGTACTTC. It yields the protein CASTLGVRPSSYEQYF.

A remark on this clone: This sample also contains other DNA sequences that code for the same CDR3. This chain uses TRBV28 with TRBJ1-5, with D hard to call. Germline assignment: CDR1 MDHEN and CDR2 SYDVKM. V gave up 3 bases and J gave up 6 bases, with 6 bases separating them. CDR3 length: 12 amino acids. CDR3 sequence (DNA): TGTGCCAGCAGTTTTAGCGGTCAGCCCCAGCATTTT. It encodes CASSFSGQPQHF.

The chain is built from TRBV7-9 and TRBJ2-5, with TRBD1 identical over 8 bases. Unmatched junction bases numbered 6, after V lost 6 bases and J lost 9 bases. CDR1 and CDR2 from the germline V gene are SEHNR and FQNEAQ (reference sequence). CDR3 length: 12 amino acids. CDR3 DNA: TGTGCCAGCAGTCCACAGGGGGGACCCCAGTACTTC. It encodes CASSPQGGPQYF.

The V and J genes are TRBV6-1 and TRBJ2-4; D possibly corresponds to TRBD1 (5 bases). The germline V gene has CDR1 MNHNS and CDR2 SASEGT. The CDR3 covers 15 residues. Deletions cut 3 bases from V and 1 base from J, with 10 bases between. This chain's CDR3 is CASSDRVGAKNIQYF. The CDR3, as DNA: TGTGCCAGCAGTGACAGGGTAGGGGCCAAAAACATTCAGTACTTC.

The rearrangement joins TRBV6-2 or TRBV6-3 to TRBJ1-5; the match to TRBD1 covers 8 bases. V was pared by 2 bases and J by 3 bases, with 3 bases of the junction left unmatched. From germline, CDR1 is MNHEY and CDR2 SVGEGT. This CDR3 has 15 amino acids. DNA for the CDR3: TGTGCCAGCAGTTACCCGACAGGGGACAATCAGCCCCAGCATTTT. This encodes CASSYPTGDNQPQHF.

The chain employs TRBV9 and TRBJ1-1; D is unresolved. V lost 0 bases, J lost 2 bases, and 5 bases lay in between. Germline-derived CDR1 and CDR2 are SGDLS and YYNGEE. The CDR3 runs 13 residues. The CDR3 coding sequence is TGTGCCAGCAGCGTAGACTTCAACACTGAAGCTTTCTTT. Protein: CASSVDFNTEAFF.

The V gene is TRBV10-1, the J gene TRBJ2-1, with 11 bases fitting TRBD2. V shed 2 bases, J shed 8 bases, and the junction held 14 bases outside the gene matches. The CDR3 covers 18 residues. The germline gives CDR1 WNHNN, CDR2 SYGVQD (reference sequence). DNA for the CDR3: TGCGCCAGCAGTGAGACCCCACCGACTAGCGGGACTACAGATGAGCAGTTCTTC. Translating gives CASSETPPTSGTTDEQFF.

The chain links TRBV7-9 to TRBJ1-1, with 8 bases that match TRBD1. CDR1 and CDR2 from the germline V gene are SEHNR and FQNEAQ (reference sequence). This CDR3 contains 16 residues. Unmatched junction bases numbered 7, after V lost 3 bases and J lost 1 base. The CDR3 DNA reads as TGTGCCAGCAGCTTTTTCGGGACAGGCCCGAACACTGAAGCTTTCTTT. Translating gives CASSFFGTGPNTEAFF.

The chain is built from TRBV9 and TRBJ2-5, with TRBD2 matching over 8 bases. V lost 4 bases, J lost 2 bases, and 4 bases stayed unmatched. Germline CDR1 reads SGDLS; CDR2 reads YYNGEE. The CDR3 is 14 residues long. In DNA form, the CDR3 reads TGTGCCAGCAGCACCGGGACTAGTCAAGAGACCCAGTACTTC. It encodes CASSTGTSQETQYF.

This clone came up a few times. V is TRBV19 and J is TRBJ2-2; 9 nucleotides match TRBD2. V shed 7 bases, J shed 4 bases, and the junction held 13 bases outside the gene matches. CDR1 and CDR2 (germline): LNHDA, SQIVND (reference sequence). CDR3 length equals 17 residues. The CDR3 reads CASTGGPGLAGTGELFF. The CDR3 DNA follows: TGTGCCAGTACCGGGGGCCCGGGACTAGCAGGCACCGGGGAGCTGTTTTTT.

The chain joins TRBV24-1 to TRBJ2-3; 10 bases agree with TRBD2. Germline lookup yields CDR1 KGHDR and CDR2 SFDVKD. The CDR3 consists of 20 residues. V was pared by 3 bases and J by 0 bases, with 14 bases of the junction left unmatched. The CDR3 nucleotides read TGTGCCACCAGTGATGGACTGCTAGCGGGAGAATTAGGGAGCACAGATACGCAGTATTTT. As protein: CATSDGLLAGELGSTDTQYF.

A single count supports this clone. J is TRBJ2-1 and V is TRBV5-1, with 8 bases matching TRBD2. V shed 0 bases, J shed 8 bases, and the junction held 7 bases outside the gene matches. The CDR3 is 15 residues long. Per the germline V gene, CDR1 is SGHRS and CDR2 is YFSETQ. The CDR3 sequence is CASSLAAGEEYEQFF. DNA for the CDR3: TGCGCCAGCAGCTTGGCAGCGGGAGAAGAGTATGAGCAGTTCTTC.

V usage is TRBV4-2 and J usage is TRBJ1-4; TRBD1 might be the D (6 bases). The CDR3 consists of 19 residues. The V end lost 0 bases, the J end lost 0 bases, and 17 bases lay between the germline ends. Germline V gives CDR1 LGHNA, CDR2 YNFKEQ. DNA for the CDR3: TGTGCCAGCAGCCAAGAATTCAGGGGACCGCAGGCAACTAATGAAAAACTGTTTTTT. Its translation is CASSQEFRGPQATNEKLFF.

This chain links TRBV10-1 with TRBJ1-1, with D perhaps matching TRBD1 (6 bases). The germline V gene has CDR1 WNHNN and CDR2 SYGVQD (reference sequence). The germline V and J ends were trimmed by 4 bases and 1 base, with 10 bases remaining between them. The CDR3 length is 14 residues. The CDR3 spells CASSGDTGNTEAFF. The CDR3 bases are TGCGCCAGCAGTGGGGACACAGGGAACACTGAAGCTTTCTTT.